This T cell receptor (beta chain) is drawn from a study of radiotherapy plus CTLA-4 blockade in lung cancer. Assay used: immunoSEQ multiplex PCR; TCRdb lists only in-frame clones, some missing. Of about 97,000 clones in the sample, 65% to 85% were seen once. General observations from the study: Reported findings show early blood T cell clone dynamics, with interferon-beta, best predicted response.

As for this clone: What it binds is not known.

V lost 7 bases and J lost 11; bases outside the gene matches: 11. The CDR3 has 14 residues. Germline V gives CDR1 MNHNS, CDR2 SASEGT. This sequence originates from a human donor with non-small cell lung cancer who had a partial response to radiotherapy plus ipilimumab. Some clones in this sample may be carry-over from other donors' samples. The chain links TRBV6-1 to TRBJ2-3; 11 bases align to TRBD1. The sequenced sample was peripheral blood, obtained from a patient treated with radiotherapy plus ipilimumab. The CDR3 region is CASTGTGGSLKQYF. CDR3 DNA: TGTGCCAGCACCGGGACAGGGGGTTCGTTGAAGCAGTATTTT.